This passage covers 31 T cell receptor beta chains from one sample sequenced in a study of blood T cell repertoires in COVID-19. Produced via immunoSEQ multiplex PCR; TCRdb's table is partial and in-frame only. Seen here are fewer than 80,000 clones, more than 75% observed once, and the top ten hold approximately 5.1%. The specimen sequenced was peripheral blood. The source is a human donor in a cohort sampled during active COVID-19.

The V and J genes are TRBV28 and TRBJ2-7, with 7 bases matching TRBD1. This CDR3 contains 13 residues. After removal of 2 bases from V and 2 bases from J, the junction contained 0 bases not matched to a gene. The germline V gene encodes CDR1 MDHEN and CDR2 SYDVKM. CDR3: CASSLDRAYEQYF. The CDR3 DNA sequence: TGTGCCAGCAGTTTAGACAGGGCCTACGAGCAGTACTTC.

The genes are TRBV2 and TRBJ1-3; D gene uncertain. CDR3 size: 11 residues. Per germline, CDR1 SNHLY and CDR2 FYNNEI. The V gene lost 6 bases and the J gene lost 6 bases, with 6 bases spanning the gap. In nucleotides, the CDR3 is TGTGCCAGCAGACAGTTAAACACCATATATTTT. Protein sequence: CASRQLNTIYF.

The CDR3 reads CASSFQGGEQYF. CDR3 nucleotides: TGTGCCAGCAGTTTCCAGGGAGGGGAGCAGTACTTC. The chain links TRBV12-3 or TRBV12-4 to TRBJ2-7, with 7 bases matching TRBD2. CDR3 length: 12 amino acids. V lost 3 bases and J lost 7; bases outside the gene matches: 3.

The chain couples TRBV6-2 or TRBV6-3 to TRBJ2-5; TRBD2 aligns across 13 bases. The V segment lost 4 bases and the J segment 4 bases; nucleotides outside the gene matches: 6. This CDR3 has 16 amino acids. Germline lookup yields CDR1 MNHEY and CDR2 SVGEGT. CDR3 sequence reads: CASSSPGTSGVETQYF. CDR3 bases: TGTGCCAGCAGTTCGCCCGGGACTAGCGGGGTAGAGACCCAGTACTTC.

This clone occurred many times. The chain has TRBV2 and TRBJ1-6; TRBD1 might be the D (5 bases). This CDR3 is built from 16 residues. Germline V lookup: CDR1 SNHLY, CDR2 FYNNEI. V lost 1 base and J 8 bases, leaving 15 bases between the germline ends. The CDR3 loop reads CASSEGPGRVDSPLHF. CDR3 DNA: TGTGCCAGCAGTGAAGGGCCCGGCAGGGTAGATTCACCCCTCCACTTT.

This chain connects TRBV5-1 to TRBJ2-1, with TRBD1 as a possible D gene (5 bases). The CDR3 totals 16 residues. V lost 4 bases and J lost 4, with 18 bases in between. From germline, CDR1 is SGHRS and CDR2 YFSETQ. The CDR3, as DNA: TGCGCCAGCAGCACTCAGGGAATCCCGCTATACAATGAGCAGTTCTTC. Amino acid sequence: CASSTQGIPLYNEQFF.

The chain employs TRBV7-9 and TRBJ2-7; D might be TRBD1 (5 bases). The ends were cut back, 5 bases at V and 2 bases at J, with 13 bases in the middle. Germline CDR1 is SEHNR and CDR2 is FQNEAQ (reference sequence). The CDR3 extends over 14 amino acids. The CDR3 spells CASSPQTVAYEQYF. DNA of the CDR3: TGTGCCAGCAGCCCCCAGACAGTAGCCTACGAGCAGTACTTC.

The J gene is TRBJ2-3, the V gene TRBV9; D remains unclear. The CDR3 runs to 14 residues. Trimming left V 0 bases short and J 1 base short, with 6 bases between. From germline, CDR1 is SGDLS and CDR2 YYNGEE. The CDR3 reads CASSVAGRTDTQYF. CDR3 nucleotide sequence: TGTGCCAGCAGCGTAGCGGGTCGCACAGATACGCAGTATTTT.

The table lists this clone with a count of one. The chain is built from TRBV18 and TRBJ1-6; D remains unclear. Germline CDR1 is KGHSH and CDR2 is LQKENI. This CDR3 has 16 amino acids. Trimming cost V 3 bases and J 9 bases, with 18 bases left between them. The CDR3 bases are TGTGCCAGCTCACCTCAAGAGGGAGCTTCGGGTTCACCCCTCCACTTT. It yields the protein CASSPQEGASGSPLHF.

V usage is TRBV7-9 and J usage is TRBJ1-1; weak D call: TRBD1 (5 bases). Deletions cut 5 bases from V and 1 base from J, with 8 bases between. Germline V gene lookup returns CDR1 SEHNR and CDR2 FQNEAQ (reference sequence). This CDR3 is 13 amino acids long. The CDR3 DNA reads as TGTGCCAGCAGCGGGGGGTGGAACACTGAAGCTTTCTTT. It yields the protein CASSGGWNTEAFF.

The chain couples TRBV2 to TRBJ1-1; D not resolved. The CDR3 has 14 residues. Germline loops: CDR1 SNHLY, CDR2 FYNNEI. Trimming removed 5 bases at V and 0 bases at J, with 10 bases between. The CDR3, as DNA: TGTGCCAGCAGTAAAGACACCCTGAACACTGAAGCTTTCTTT. It translates to CASSKDTLNTEAFF.

J is TRBJ2-2 and V is TRBV5-6; D might be TRBD1 (5 bases). V was trimmed by 4 bases and J by 1 base, leaving 14 bases between them. Germline V gene sequence: CDR1 SGHDT, CDR2 YYEEEE. The CDR3 contains 16 residues. CDR3 sequence reads: CASSQRTLVNTGELFF. The CDR3 DNA reads TGTGCCAGCAGCCAAAGGACACTGGTGAACACCGGGGAGCTGTTTTTT.

The chain links TRBV5-1 to TRBJ1-2, with a tentative D call TRBD1 (5 bases). Germline V gene lookup returns CDR1 SGHRS and CDR2 YFSETQ. CDR3 size: 11 residues. The V and J ends lost 3 bases and 7 bases respectively, with 7 bases between them. The CDR3 here is CASSYDSGYTF. CDR3 coding DNA: TGCGCCAGCAGCTACGACAGTGGCTACACCTTC.

With regard to this clone: The junction and the germline gene differ at one end; a read error may be behind it. Other DNA sequences in this specimen translate into the identical CDR3. This chain uses TRBV7-6 with TRBJ2-7; 11 bases line up with TRBD2. CDR1 and CDR2 from the germline V gene are SGHVS and FNYEAQ. The CDR3 sequence is 15 residues long. The DNA for the CDR3 is TGTGCCAGTAGCTTAACCGCTGGGACTAGCGGCGAGCAGTACTTC. It encodes CASSLTAGTSGEQYF.

This clone was seen at least ten times. V is TRBV4-2 and J is TRBJ2-2; 8 bases align to TRBD2. The CDR3 sequence is 18 residues long. V lost 0 bases and J lost 5; bases outside the gene matches: 11. The germline V gene has CDR1 LGHNA and CDR2 YNFKEQ. The CDR3, as DNA: TGTGCCAGCAGCCAAGACTTTAGTGGCGGGGGGCCGACCGGGGAGCTGTTTTTT. Residues: CASSQDFSGGGPTGELFF.

This chain connects TRBV6-5 to TRBJ1-1; tentatively, D is TRBD1 (5 bases). Germline V gene data show CDR1 as MNHEY and CDR2 as SVGAGI. CDR3 size: 13 residues. The ends were cut back, 2 bases at V and 5 bases at J, with 9 bases in the middle. The CDR3 protein is CASSYQGKTEAFF. CDR3 sequence (DNA): TGTGCCAGCAGTTACCAGGGAAAAACTGAAGCTTTCTTT.

The chain has TRBV4-1 and TRBJ1-3; a possible D gene is TRBD1 (5 bases). There are 15 residues in the CDR3. Germline V CDR1 and CDR2: MGHRA, YSYEKL. Trimming removed 0 bases from V and 8 bases from J, with 14 bases in between. The CDR3 loop is CASSQDGSQGDTIYF. In DNA, the CDR3 is TGCGCCAGCAGCCAAGATGGCAGCCAAGGGGACACCATATATTTT.

This chain joins TRBV5-6 and TRBJ2-5, with 15 bases matching TRBD2. The CDR3 consists of 18 residues. The trim removed 3 bases at V and 5 bases at J, leaving 11 bases unmatched. CDR1 is SGHDT, CDR2 YYEEEE, per germline. DNA of the CDR3: TGTGCCAGCAGCTCCCCACCCGGGACTAGCGGGGGGTGGGAGACCCAGTACTTC. Protein product: CASSSPPGTSGGWETQYF.

The chain is built from TRBV5-6 and TRBJ1-1; perhaps TRBD1 as D (6 bases). The V and J ends lost 3 bases and 1 base respectively, with 10 bases between them. Per germline, CDR1 SGHDT and CDR2 YYEEEE. The CDR3 contains 14 residues. CDR3 amino acids: CASSWDISNTEAFF. CDR3 nucleotides: TGTGCCAGCAGCTGGGACATATCGAACACTGAAGCTTTCTTT. Variable domain in full (rest from reference TRBV5-6 and TRBJ1-1): DAGVTQSPTHLIKTRGQQVTLRCSPKSGHDTVSWYQQALGQGPQFIFQYYEEEERQRGNFPDRFSGHQFPNYSSELNVNALLLGDSALYLCASSWDISNTEAFFGQGTRLTVV.

The chain has TRBV6-5 and TRBJ1-1; D is undetermined. Looked up from germline, CDR1 is MNHEY and CDR2 is SVGAGI. V dropped 4 bases and J dropped 5 bases, with 20 bases sitting between them. CDR3 length: 16 residues. The CDR3 DNA reads TGTGCCAGCAGTTTAACCCGAACCGCGCCCCTGACTGAAGCTTTCTTT. Its protein product is CASSLTRTAPLTEAFF.

The chain uses TRBV7-8 and TRBJ1-2; 7 nucleotides align to TRBD1. This CDR3 contains 15 residues. V dropped 4 bases and J dropped 6; count of bases not matched to a gene: 11. The germline V gene encodes CDR1 SGHVS and CDR2 FQNEAQ. CDR3 bases: TGTGCCAGCAGCTCCCGACGAGGGGGCATTGATGGCTACACCTTC. The encoded protein is CASSSRRGGIDGYTF.

CDR3 residues: CASSPLTNYGYTF. The CDR3 nucleotides read TGTGCCAGCAGCCCCCTTACTAACTATGGCTACACCTTC. This chain uses TRBV3-1 (or the pseudogene TRBV3-2) with TRBJ1-2; D not resolved. This CDR3 comprises 13 residues. Germline V lookup: CDR1 LGHDT, CDR2 YNNKEL (reference sequence). The V end was cut by 4 bases, the J end by 0 bases, with 6 bases between.

The CDR3 loop is CSVGDDSSRQYF. The CDR3 nucleotides are TGCAGCGTTGGGGATGACAGTTCGCGACAGTACTTC. The chain links TRBV29-1 to TRBJ2-7; D possibly corresponds to TRBD1 (5 bases). CDR1 is SQVTM and CDR2 is ANQGSEA in the germline V gene. V was cut by 4 bases and J by 10 bases, with 17 bases left in between. The length of the CDR3 is 12 residues.

This rearrangement joins TRBV11-3 to TRBJ2-2; 9 bases agree with TRBD2. Germline CDR1 and CDR2: SGHNT and YENEEA. The CDR3 runs to 16 residues. Trimming at V came to 4 bases and at J to 2 bases, leaving 5 bases not matched to a gene. The CDR3 coding sequence is TGTGCCAGCAGCTCACTTAGCGGGGGAAACACCGGGGAGCTGTTTTTT. Encoded protein: CASSSLSGGNTGELFF. The full variable domain, its missing parts supplied by reference TRBV11-3 and TRBJ2-2, is EAGVVQSPRYKIIEKKQPVAFWCNPISGHNTLYWYLQNLGQGPELLIRYENEEAVDDSQLPKDRFSAERLKGVDSTLKIQPAELGDSAVYLCASSSLSGGNTGELFFGEGSRLTVL.

This clone was found a few times. The V and J genes are TRBV6-6 and TRBJ1-5, with 9 bases fitting TRBD1. CDR1 is MNHNY and CDR2 is SVGAGI in the germline V gene (reference sequence). The CDR3 runs 14 residues. The ends lost 7 bases at V and 6 bases at J; junction bases unmatched: 7. CDR3 loop: CASTGTGLFQPQHF. The CDR3 bases are TGTGCCAGCACGGGGACAGGGCTGTTTCAGCCCCAGCATTTT.

The chain links TRBV19 to TRBJ2-1, with 7 bases lining up with TRBD1. CDR1 and CDR2 (germline): LNHDA, SQIVND (reference sequence). The J segment lost 10 bases and the V segment lost 5 bases, leaving 8 bases of the junction unmatched. The CDR3 loop spans 13 amino acids. The CDR3 is CASSEQGSWEQFF. The CDR3 bases are TGTGCCAGTAGTGAACAGGGGTCATGGGAGCAGTTCTTC. Drawing the rest from reference TRBV19 and TRBJ2-1, the complete variable domain is DGGITQSPKYLFRKEGQNVTLSCEQNLNHDAMYWYRQDPGQGLRLIYYSQIVNDFQKGDIAEGYSVSREKKESFPLTVTSAQKNPTAFYLCASSEQGSWEQFFGPGTRLTVL.

This chain links TRBV27 with TRBJ2-3, with 7 bases that match TRBD2. There are 15 residues in the CDR3. CDR1 and CDR2 (germline): MNHEY, SMNVEV (reference sequence). The J segment lost 4 bases and the V segment lost 6 bases, leaving 10 bases of the junction unmatched. The chain's CDR3 is CASRTTGGYADTQYF. Written as DNA, the CDR3 is TGTGCCAGCAGGACCACGGGGGGTTACGCAGATACGCAGTATTTT.

The genes are TRBV30 and TRBJ2-2; 8 bases match TRBD1. V was pared by 0 bases and J by 4 bases, with 4 bases of the junction left unmatched. Germline CDR1 and CDR2: GTSNPN and SVGIG (reference sequence). The CDR3 is 15 amino acids. The CDR3 sequence: CAWSVLGTGTGELFF. The CDR3 nucleotides are TGTGCCTGGAGTGTACTTGGGACAGGCACCGGGGAGCTGTTTTTT. Full variable domain (missing parts from reference TRBV30 and TRBJ2-2): SQTIHQWPATLVQPVGSPLSLECTVEGTSNPNLYWYRQAAGRGLQLLFYSVGIGQISSEVPQNLSASRPQDRQFILSSKKLLLSDSGFYLCAWSVLGTGTGELFFGEGSRLTVL.

The rearrangement joins TRBV6-6 to TRBJ2-7; D is possibly TRBD2 (5 bases). This CDR3 has 16 residues. CDR1 is MNHNY, CDR2 SVGAGI, per germline (reference sequence). Trimming pared 2 bases from V and 5 bases from J, leaving 19 bases between. CDR3 in DNA: TGTGCCAGCAGTTACCTTCCGGCGAGGGATGGGGACGAGCAGTACTTC. Residues: CASSYLPARDGDEQYF.

J is TRBJ2-3 and V is TRBV5-1; TRBD2 agrees at 9 bases. In germline, CDR1 is SGHRS, CDR2 YFSETQ. V shed 4 bases and J 0 bases; nucleotides not matched to a gene: 9. CDR3 length equals 17 residues. CDR3 nucleotide sequence: TGCGCCAGCAGCCAAGACGGGACTAGCCCTAGCACAGATACGCAGTATTTT. Amino acids: CASSQDGTSPSTDTQYF.

This clone has a single count. The CDR3 DNA reads TGTGCCAGCAGCTCAACGGGGGGCCCCGTTCCAGATACGCAGTATTTT. Encoded protein: CASSSTGGPVPDTQYF. The gene calls are TRBV7-2 and TRBJ2-3; D is perhaps TRBD2 (7 bases). The CDR3 is 16 residues long. V was pared by 4 bases and J by 4 bases, with 18 bases between. The V gene's germline CDR1 is SGHTA and CDR2 FQGNSA.